Given below is one TCR beta chain in context. Germline V gene data show CDR1 as SGHDN and CDR2 as FVKESK. Trimming stripped 5 bases from V and 5 bases from J, with 15 bases between. The CDR3 spans 14 residues. This entry is derived from a study of shared T cell receptors in the human thymus. This table comes from immunoSEQ multiplex PCR, and its TCRdb copy is limited to in-frame clones, with some not included. Of hundreds of thousands of clones listed, more than 70% are singletons. The data also belong to a second study, concerning human thymus T cells. That publication notes: Corrective cardiac surgery supplied the resected thymus tissue. Thymic and blood repertoires seemed to show skewed V and J gene use.

The origin of this receptor is a boy less than two years old with a congenital heart defect. The sequenced sample was thymocytes. The chain employs TRBV14 and TRBJ2-5; possible D gene TRBD1, 6 bases. CDR3 residues: CASSGGHRTETQYF. CDR3 bases: TGTGCCAGCAGCGGGGGCCACAGGACGGAGACCCAGTACTTC.